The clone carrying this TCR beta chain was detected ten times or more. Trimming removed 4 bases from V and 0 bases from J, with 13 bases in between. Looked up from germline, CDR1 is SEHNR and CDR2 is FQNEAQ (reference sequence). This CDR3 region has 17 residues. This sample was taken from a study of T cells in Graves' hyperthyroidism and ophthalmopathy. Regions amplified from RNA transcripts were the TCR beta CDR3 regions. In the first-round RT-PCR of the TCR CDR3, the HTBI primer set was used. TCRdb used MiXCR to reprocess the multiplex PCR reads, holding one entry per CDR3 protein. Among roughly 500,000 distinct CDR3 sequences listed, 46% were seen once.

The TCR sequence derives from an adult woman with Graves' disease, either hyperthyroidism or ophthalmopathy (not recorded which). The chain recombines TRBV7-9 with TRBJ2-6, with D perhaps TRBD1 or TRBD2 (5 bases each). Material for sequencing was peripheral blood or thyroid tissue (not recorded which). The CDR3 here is CASSYPGRISGANVLTF. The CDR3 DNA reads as TGTGCCAGCAGCTACCCGGGACGGATCTCTGGGGCCAACGTCCTGACTTTC.